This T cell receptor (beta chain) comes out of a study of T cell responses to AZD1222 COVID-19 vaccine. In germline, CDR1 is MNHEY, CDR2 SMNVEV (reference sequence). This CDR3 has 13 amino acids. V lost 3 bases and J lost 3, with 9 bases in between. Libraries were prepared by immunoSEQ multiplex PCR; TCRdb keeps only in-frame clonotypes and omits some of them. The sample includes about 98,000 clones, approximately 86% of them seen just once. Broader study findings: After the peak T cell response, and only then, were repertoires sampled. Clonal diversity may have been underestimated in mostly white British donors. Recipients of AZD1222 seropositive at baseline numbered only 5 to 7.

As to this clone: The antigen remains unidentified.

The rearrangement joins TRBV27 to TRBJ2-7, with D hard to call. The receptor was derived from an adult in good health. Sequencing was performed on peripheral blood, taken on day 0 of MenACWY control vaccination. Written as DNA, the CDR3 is TGTGCCAGCAGTTTGGGTCACCTCTACGAGCAGTACTTC. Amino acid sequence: CASSLGHLYEQYF.